Listed below are T cell receptor beta chains from one sample, sequenced in a study of neoadjuvant anti-PD-1 for oral cavity cancer. Sequenced by immunoSEQ multiplex PCR; TCRdb stores in-frame clones only, minus some. Altogether about 37,000 clones are present, around two fifths being singletons, with the ten largest covering more than 15%. Sequencing used tumor tissue, obtained after nivolumab (anti-PD-1) treatment. All receptors come from a person aged 40-85 years with oral cavity squamous cell carcinoma. Each CDR3 is given with its conserved first and last residue. The D gene is left open where the match is weak. Not every row has a clone size; where given, it reads once, few, many or a size class.

-,TRBV7-2,TRBJ1-1,-,TGTGCCAGCAGCTCGATTTACATTAACACTGAAGCTTTCTTT,CASSSIYINTEAFF
-,TRBV2,TRBJ1-2,TRBD1,TGTGCCAGGATAAAAACCGGGACAGGGCCCTTTTCCTATGGCTACACCTTC,CARIKTGTGPFSYGYTF
few,TRBV2,TRBJ1-3,-,TGTGCCAGCACCTACTCAGGGGTCTCTGGAAACACCATATATTTT,CASTYSGVSGNTIYF
few,TRBV6-6,TRBJ1-5,TRBD1,TGTGCCAGCAGTGACAGGGATTCGAATCAGCCCCAGCATTTT,CASSDRDSNQPQHF
-,TRBV4-1,TRBJ1-3,-,TGCGCCAGCAGCCCAGGGGAAAACACCATATATTTT,CASSPGENTIYF
many,TRBV11-2,TRBJ2-7,-,TGTGCCAGCAGCCATCCTGGGAAGCCCTACGAGCAGTACTTC,CASSHPGKPYEQYF
-,TRBV2,TRBJ2-1,-,TGTGCCAGCAGTGGGGACGGTGTGTACAATGAGCAGTTCTTC,CASSGDGVYNEQFF
-,TRBV19,TRBJ1-1,-,TGTGCCAGTAGTATGGGAACAGGGAAGGGGAACACTGAAGCTTTCTTT,CASSMGTGKGNTEAFF
-,TRBV19,TRBJ1-1,-,TGTGCCAGTAGCCACACTGAAGCTTTCTTT,CASSHTEAFF
-,TRBV5-1,TRBJ2-3,TRBD2,TGCGCCAGCAGCGGGGGACTAGCGAAGCCGGGGACAGATACGCAGTATTTT,CASSGGLAKPGTDTQYF
-,TRBV7-3,TRBJ1-2,-,TGTGCCAGCAGCTATTCGGGCCTTAACTATGGCTACACCTTC,CASSYSGLNYGYTF
-,TRBV7-8,TRBJ2-7,-,TGTGCCAGCAGCTTAGATTTCGGAGGCCCGGGCGAGCAGTACTTC,CASSLDFGGPGEQYF
few,TRBV14,TRBJ2-1,TRBD2,TGTGCCAGTCAGCGGGGGGAGAATGAGCAGTTCTTC,CASQRGENEQFF
once,TRBV10-2,TRBJ2-6,-,TGCGCCAGCAGTGATCGCTCTGGGGCCAACGTCCTGACTTTC,CASSDRSGANVLTF
-,TRBV9,TRBJ1-6,-,TGTGCCAGCAGCCTAGCCGGGCAGGCCTATAATTCACCCCTCCACTTT,CASSLAGQAYNSPLHF
-,TRBV11-2,TRBJ2-3,-,TGTGCCAGCAGCTTAGAGTGGGTAGCGGCCACAGATACGCAGTATTTT,CASSLEWVAATDTQYF
few,TRBV30,TRBJ2-1,TRBD2,TGTGCCTGGAGTAACGAGCGGGGCTACAATGAGCAGTTCTTC,CAWSNERGYNEQFF
-,TRBV11-3,TRBJ2-5,TRBD1,TGTGCCAGCAGCTCTATTACCCGACACCGGGACAGGGGGAGAGAGACCCAGTACTTC,CASSSITRHRDRGRETQYF
-,TRBV4-2,TRBJ2-5,-,TGTGCCAGCAGCCAAGTTCGTGGGGTCGGGGCCCAAGAGACCCAGTACTTC,CASSQVRGVGAQETQYF
-,TRBV18,TRBJ2-7,-,TGTGCCAGCTCACCCAATCCGGGAAGCTACGAGCAGTACTTC,CASSPNPGSYEQYF
-,TRBV5-1,TRBJ1-2,-,TGCGCCAGCAGCTTGGCCGCTGGGGAGGACACCTTC,CASSLAAGEDTF
-,TRBV7-2,TRBJ1-1,-,TGTGCCAGCAGCTTAGGGGGGGAGAACACTGAAGCTTTCTTT,CASSLGGENTEAFF
few,TRBV6-5,TRBJ1-4,-,TGTGCCAGCAGTTACGGAGGGGCTGAAAAACTGTTTTTT,CASSYGGAEKLFF
-,TRBV5-4,TRBJ1-2,TRBD1,TGTGCCAGCAGCACTCTCATCCCAAGACAGGGGATTGGCTACACCTTC,CASSTLIPRQGIGYTF
few,TRBV28,TRBJ2-1,TRBD1,TGTGCCAGCAGTCGTCCTATTCCGGGACAGAAAGCCTACAATGAGCAGTTCTTC,CASSRPIPGQKAYNEQFF
-,TRBV5-1,TRBJ1-5,TRBD1,TGCGCCAGCAGCCCCACAGGGGATCAGCCCCAGCATTTT,CASSPTGDQPQHF
few,TRBV19,TRBJ1-2,TRBD1,TGTGCCAGTAGTATACCCGGACAGGGGGCTAACTATGGCTACACCTTC,CASSIPGQGANYGYTF
-,TRBV7-2,TRBJ1-5,-,TGTGCCAGCAGCTACCTAGGACCTTTAAATCAGCCCCAGCATTTT,CASSYLGPLNQPQHF
few,TRBV6-5,TRBJ1-3,-,TGTGCCAGCAGTTACTCGGGGGCCTCTGGAAACACCATATATTTT,CASSYSGASGNTIYF
-,TRBV11-3,TRBJ1-1,-,TGTGCCAGCAGCTTCTTAATGAACACTGAAGCTTTCTTT,CASSFLMNTEAFF
-,TRBV28,TRBJ2-1,TRBD2,TGTGCCAGCAGATCAGGACTAGCGGGCCGCAATGAGCAGTTCTTC,CASRSGLAGRNEQFF
-,TRBV11-1,TRBJ2-5,-,TGTGCCAGCAGCTTAGTCCAGCCTACCCTTCAGGGGACCCAGTACTTC,CASSLVQPTLQGTQYF
-,TRBV11-2,TRBJ2-5,TRBD2,TGTGCCAGCAGCCCTGGGACTAGCGGGGGGTTCCAAGAGACCCAGTACTTC,CASSPGTSGGFQETQYF
few,TRBV5-1,TRBJ1-1,TRBD1,TGCGCCAGCAGCTTGGTGGGGACAGGGGGCACTGAAGCTTTCTTT,CASSLVGTGGTEAFF
few,TRBV6-6,TRBJ2-7,-,TGTGCCAGCAGTCAGACGGGACCAACCTACGAGCAGTACTTC,CASSQTGPTYEQYF
-,TRBV19,TRBJ2-7,-,TGTGCCAGTAGTAAGACAGGTTCGGCCTCCTACGAGCAGTACTTC,CASSKTGSASYEQYF
-,TRBV11-2,TRBJ2-7,TRBD2,TGTGCCAGCAGCCCGACTAGCGGGATTTCGTACGAGCAGTACTTC,CASSPTSGISYEQYF
-,TRBV15,TRBJ2-1,-,TGTGCCACCAGCCGGTCGGACCTAAGTGAGCAGTTCTTC,CATSRSDLSEQFF
few,TRBV18,TRBJ2-3,-,TGTGCCAGCTCAAGCACAGATACGCAGTATTTT,CASSSTDTQYF
-,TRBV5-1,TRBJ1-1,-,TGCGCCAGCAGCTTGGAACGGGGGTACACTGAAGCTTTCTTT,CASSLERGYTEAFF
-,TRBV15,TRBJ2-3,-,TGTGCCACCAGCAGGCCCGGCAGCGCAGATACGCAGTATTTT,CATSRPGSADTQYF
many,TRBV18,TRBJ2-7,-,TGTGCCAGCTCACGTAACACGATCACCTACGAGCAGTACTTC,CASSRNTITYEQYF